This is a list of T cell receptor beta chains from one sample in a study of T cell repertoires in cytomegalovirus infection. Each CDR3 protein is one row after TCRdb ran MiXCR on the reads. The sample shows under 200,000 distinct CDR3 sequences, about 28% of them seen only once. The sequenced sample consisted of PBMCs. These receptors all stem from a human donor in good health (CMV status not recorded). Some clones in this sample may be carry-over from other donors' samples. Both conserved end residues are part of each CDR3. D genes are given only for firm matches. The size field is filled for only some rows; it gives once, few, many or a size class.

d_gene: NA
abundance: few
j_gene: TRBJ2-3
v_gene: TRBV23-1
CDR3aa: CASRRRQPSTDTQYF
CDR3nt: TGCGCCAGCAGACGAAGACAGCCTAGCACAGATACGCAGTATTTT

d_gene: NA
abundance: many
j_gene: TRBJ1-1
v_gene: TRBV7-2
CDR3aa: CASSFNEWITEAFF
CDR3nt: TGTGCCAGCAGCTTCAATGAGTGGATCACTGAAGCTTTCTTT

d_gene: NA
abundance: few
j_gene: TRBJ2-6
v_gene: TRBV11-2
CDR3aa: CASSRERAGANVLTF
CDR3nt: TGTGCCAGCAGCCGGGAGCGGGCTGGGGCCAACGTCCTGACTTTC

d_gene: NA
abundance: NA
j_gene: TRBJ1-5
v_gene: TRBV7-9
CDR3aa: CASSQTNREYSNQPQHF
CDR3nt: TGTGCCAGCAGCCAGACGAACAGGGAGTATAGCAATCAGCCCCAGCATTTT

d_gene: TRBD1
abundance: NA
j_gene: TRBJ1-1
v_gene: TRBV28
CDR3aa: CASTQNDRGDLGEAFF
CDR3nt: TGTGCCAGCACCCAAAATGACAGGGGGGATCTCGGTGAAGCTTTCTTT

d_gene: TRBD1
abundance: NA
j_gene: TRBJ1-5
v_gene: TRBV20-1
CDR3aa: CSAPAGTGVPQHF
CDR3nt: TGCAGTGCCCCCGCGGGGACAGGGGTGCCCCAGCATTTT

d_gene: TRBD1
abundance: few
j_gene: TRBJ2-7
v_gene: TRBV2
CDR3aa: CASSAGTGYSYEQYF
CDR3nt: TGTGCCAGCAGCGCCGGGACAGGGTACTCCTACGAGCAGTACTTC

d_gene: NA
abundance: few
j_gene: TRBJ1-1
v_gene: TRBV20-1
CDR3aa: CSASDWGLNTEAFF
CDR3nt: TGCAGTGCATCTGACTGGGGTCTTAACACTGAAGCTTTCTTT

d_gene: NA
abundance: many
j_gene: TRBJ1-1
v_gene: TRBV7-2
CDR3aa: CASTPSGGRRNTEAFF
CDR3nt: TGTGCCAGCACCCCCAGCGGGGGTAGGCGGAACACTGAAGCTTTCTTT

d_gene: TRBD1
abundance: few
j_gene: TRBJ2-7
v_gene: TRBV6-6
CDR3aa: CASSVRDRGNEQYF
CDR3nt: TGTGCCAGCAGTGTCCGGGACAGGGGAAACGAGCAGTACTTC

d_gene: TRBD1
abundance: NA
j_gene: TRBJ1-4
v_gene: TRBV29-1
CDR3aa: CSVGTGADPNEKLFF
CDR3nt: TGCAGCGTCGGGACAGGGGCCGACCCTAATGAAAAACTGTTTTTT

d_gene: NA
abundance: few
j_gene: TRBJ2-4
v_gene: TRBV20-1
CDR3aa: CSAYPGKAKNIQYF
CDR3nt: TGCAGTGCTTACCCAGGGAAAGCCAAAAACATTCAGTACTTC

d_gene: NA
abundance: NA
j_gene: TRBJ2-1
v_gene: TRBV7-3
CDR3aa: CASSSTGMRTQFF
CDR3nt: TGTGCCAGCAGTTCTACGGGTATGAGGACGCAGTTCTTC

d_gene: TRBD2
abundance: few
j_gene: TRBJ2-6
v_gene: TRBV19
CDR3aa: CASSLPGLAVGSGANVLTF
CDR3nt: TGTGCCAGTAGTCTTCCGGGACTAGCAGTGGGCTCTGGGGCCAACGTCCTGACTTTC

d_gene: NA
abundance: few
j_gene: TRBJ1-1
v_gene: TRBV11-2
CDR3aa: CASSLGALAEAFF
CDR3nt: TGTGCCAGCAGCCTGGGGGCTCTCGCTGAAGCTTTCTTT

d_gene: NA
abundance: NA
j_gene: TRBJ2-3
v_gene: TRBV12-3/TRBV12-4
CDR3aa: CASSGLSLRDTQYF
CDR3nt: TGTGCCAGCAGCGGACTAAGTCTGAGGGATACGCAGTATTTT

d_gene: NA
abundance: NA
j_gene: TRBJ1-1
v_gene: TRBV7-9
CDR3aa: CASSPLGGDVTEAFF
CDR3nt: TGTGCCAGCAGCCCCTTGGGGGGGGACGTGACTGAAGCTTTCTTT

d_gene: NA
abundance: NA
j_gene: TRBJ2-7
v_gene: TRBV5-4
CDR3aa: CASSFVGGDEQYF
CDR3nt: TGTGCCAGCAGCTTCGTCGGCGGGGACGAGCAGTACTTC

d_gene: NA
abundance: NA
j_gene: TRBJ2-2
v_gene: TRBV5-1
CDR3aa: CASSLSLLAAGELFF
CDR3nt: TGCGCCAGCAGCTTGTCCCTGTTGGCCGCCGGGGAGCTGTTTTTT

d_gene: NA
abundance: many
j_gene: TRBJ2-3
v_gene: TRBV7-2
CDR3aa: CASSPYNTDTQYF
CDR3nt: TGTGCCAGCAGCCCTTATAATACAGATACGCAGTATTTT

d_gene: NA
abundance: few
j_gene: TRBJ2-1
v_gene: TRBV29-1
CDR3aa: CSVEDGRGYNEQFF
CDR3nt: TGCAGCGTTGAAGATGGCAGGGGCTACAATGAGCAGTTCTTC

d_gene: NA
abundance: NA
j_gene: TRBJ1-2
v_gene: TRBV2
CDR3aa: CASSEAGGWGGYTF
CDR3nt: TGTGCCAGCAGTGAAGCGGGGGGGTGGGGTGGCTACACCTTC

d_gene: TRBD1
abundance: few
j_gene: TRBJ1-2
v_gene: TRBV4-1
CDR3aa: CASSPGGQGGQGGYTF
CDR3nt: TGCGCCAGCAGCCCCGGTGGACAGGGAGGACAGGGGGGCTACACCTTC